The next 23 T cell receptor beta chains were all read from a single sample in a study of T cell responses to AZD1222 COVID-19 vaccine. This table comes from immunoSEQ multiplex PCR, and its TCRdb copy is limited to in-frame clones, with some not included. The sample yields 68,000 or so clones, about three quarters seen once. The sequences come from peripheral blood, collected on day 0 of AZD1222 vaccination. The receptors shown here come from an adult in good health.

The chain joins TRBV7-8 to TRBJ1-6; D gene ambiguous. CDR3 length: 14 residues. Looked up from germline, CDR1 is SGHVS and CDR2 is FQNEAQ. V dropped 3 bases and J dropped 7 bases, with 10 bases sitting between them. CDR3 loop: CASSFKPRNSPLHF. The CDR3, as DNA: TGTGCCAGCAGCTTCAAGCCCAGGAATTCACCCCTCCACTTT.

This chain connects TRBV14 to TRBJ1-2; no reliable D call. V was cut by 4 bases and J by 4 bases, with 7 bases left in between. The CDR3 has 12 residues. Germline V gene sequence: CDR1 SGHDN, CDR2 FVKESK. CDR3 DNA sequence: TGTGCCAGCAGCCCCCGCGGCTATGGCTACACCTTC. Encoded protein: CASSPRGYGYTF.

This clone was observed a single time. The gene calls are TRBV5-1 and TRBJ1-4, with a tentative D call TRBD1 (6 bases). The CDR3 runs to 16 residues. V lost 2 bases, J lost 6 bases, and 17 bases lay in between. Germline assignment: CDR1 SGHRS and CDR2 YFSETQ. CDR3 amino acids: CASSFRSGEADEKLFF. The CDR3 DNA reads TGCGCCAGCAGCTTTAGATCAGGGGAGGCGGATGAAAAACTGTTTTTT.

This clone has a single count. This chain uses TRBV2 with TRBJ1-3; D is unclear. The germline V gene encodes CDR1 SNHLY and CDR2 FYNNEI. Trimming left V 8 bases short and J 0 bases short, with 11 bases between. CDR3 length: 14 amino acids. CDR3 loop: CASLTDYSGNTIYF. The CDR3 DNA follows: TGTGCCAGCCTAACAGATTACTCTGGAAACACCATATATTTT.

The chain carries TRBV4-1 and TRBJ2-1, with D possibly TRBD2 on 6 matching bases. The CDR3 consists of 14 residues. Germline CDR1 is MGHRA and CDR2 is YSYEKL. Between the trimmed V and J ends, which lost 6 bases and 4 bases, there was a span of 13 bases. The CDR3 here is CASRVRGTYNEQFF. CDR3 nucleotide sequence: TGCGCCAGCAGAGTGCGCGGGACGTACAATGAGCAGTTCTTC.

CDR3 DNA: TGTGCCAGCTCAGACTTGACAGAATACGAGCAGTACTTC. Protein product: CASSDLTEYEQYF. The J gene is TRBJ2-7, the V gene TRBV18; the D gene is possibly TRBD1 (5 bases). The CDR3 runs 13 residues. V was pared by 5 bases and J by 4 bases, with 12 bases between. Germline CDR1 is KGHSH and CDR2 is LQKENI.

This clone was recorded only once. This rearrangement joins TRBV5-6 to TRBJ2-7, with 11 positions matching TRBD2. The V and J ends lost 3 bases and 5 bases, in that order; junction bases with no gene match: 7. This CDR3 has 15 amino acids. Germline V lookup: CDR1 SGHDT, CDR2 YYEEEE. CDR3 residues: CASSWRLAGRNEQYF. The CDR3 DNA reads as TGTGCCAGCAGCTGGCGACTAGCGGGGAGAAACGAGCAGTACTTC. Full variable domain (rest looked up from reference TRBV5-6 and TRBJ2-7): DAGVTQSPTHLIKTRGQQVTLRCSPKSGHDTVSWYQQALGQGPQFIFQYYEEEERQRGNFPDRFSGHQFPNYSSELNVNALLLGDSALYLCASSWRLAGRNEQYFGPGTRLTVT.

The rearrangement links TRBV4-2 to TRBJ2-7; possible D gene TRBD2, 6 bases. Germline assignment: CDR1 LGHNA and CDR2 YNFKEQ. V was clipped by 4 bases and J by 6 bases, with 19 bases between them. This CDR3 has 15 residues. CDR3 sequence reads: CASSLRAGGVREQYF. Written as DNA, the CDR3 is TGTGCCAGCAGCCTCCGTGCAGGCGGGGTGCGCGAGCAGTACTTC.

The table lists this clone with a few counts. This chain joins TRBV14 and TRBJ1-1, with D unclear. The CDR3 consists of 15 residues. Trimming took 2 bases from V and 1 from J, leaving 11 bases between them. Germline values: CDR1 SGHDN, CDR2 FVKESK. The CDR3 is CASSQLGTRNTEAFF. In DNA, the CDR3 is TGTGCCAGCAGCCAATTAGGTACTAGGAACACTGAAGCTTTCTTT. Filled out from reference TRBV14 and TRBJ1-1, the complete variable domain reads EAGVTQFPSHSVIEKGQTVTLRCDPISGHDNLYWYRRVMGKEIKFLLHFVKESKQDESGMPNNRFLAERTGGTYSTLKVQPAELEDSGVYFCASSQLGTRNTEAFFGQGTRLTVV.

This chain links TRBV5-4 with TRBJ1-4; D perhaps matches TRBD1 (5 bases). V lost 3 bases and J 7 bases, leaving 13 bases between the germline ends. The CDR3 spans 14 residues. CDR1 and CDR2 from the germline V gene are SGHNT and YYREEE (reference sequence). DNA of the CDR3: TGTGCCAGCAGCTCCGGTGGAAGGGGTGAAAAACTGTTTTTT. This encodes CASSSGGRGEKLFF.

The chain is built from TRBV6-5 and TRBJ1-2; D is undetermined. The CDR3 sequence is 15 residues long. Trimming shortened V by 0 bases and J by 8 bases, and 16 bases separated the two germline ends. Germline V gives CDR1 MNHEY, CDR2 SVGAGI. The CDR3 bases are TGTGCCAGCAGTTACTCCCCGGAAGACCTAGAAGGCTACACCTTC. It yields the protein CASSYSPEDLEGYTF.

The chain joins TRBV2 to TRBJ1-4; no clear D. Germline loops: CDR1 SNHLY, CDR2 FYNNEI. The V end lost 4 bases, the J end lost 8 bases, and 11 bases lay between the germline ends. The CDR3 totals 13 residues. CDR3 nucleotide sequence: TGTGCCAGCAGTGCGTCAGGAAGCGAAAAACTGTTTTTT. As protein: CASSASGSEKLFF.

This clone was observed a few times. The J gene is TRBJ2-6, the V gene TRBV6-2 or TRBV6-3, with D unresolved. This CDR3 spans 15 amino acids. Germline CDR1 MNHEY, CDR2 SVGEGT. V was shortened by 5 bases and J by 5 bases, with 13 bases between the two germline ends. DNA for the CDR3: TGTGCCAGCAGTGGTCAATCTTCTAGGGCCAACGTCCTGACTTTC. Encoded protein: CASSGQSSRANVLTF.

V is TRBV5-1 and J is TRBJ1-1; D is perhaps TRBD1 (6 bases). Germline V gene data show CDR1 as SGHRS and CDR2 as YFSETQ. With 0 bases removed from V and 2 bases from J, the gap between germline ends came to 14 bases. The CDR3 covers 16 residues. The CDR3 region has the DNA TGCGCCAGCAGCTTGGCCCTTGGCAGGGGAAACACTGAAGCTTTCTTT. It encodes CASSLALGRGNTEAFF.

The chain is built from TRBV27 and TRBJ1-6; possible D gene TRBD1, 5 bases. This CDR3 is built from 15 residues. V was pared by 5 bases and J by 10 bases, with 18 bases between. CDR1 is MNHEY, CDR2 SMNVEV, per germline (reference sequence). The CDR3: CASSPQGIIISPLHF. The CDR3 nucleotides read TGTGCCAGCAGTCCCCAGGGTATCATTATCTCACCCCTCCACTTT.

This clone was seen a handful of times. This chain links TRBV11-2 with TRBJ2-5; the match to TRBD2 covers 11 bases. The CDR3 contains 15 residues. The germline CDR1 and CDR2 sequences are SGHAT and FQNNGV. V lost 8 bases and J lost 2; bases outside the gene matches: 7. As DNA, the CDR3 is TGTGCCAGCGACTATAGCGGGGGGGCTCAAGAGACCCAGTACTTC. As protein: CASDYSGGAQETQYF. Supplemented by reference TRBV11-2 and TRBJ2-5, the full variable domain reads EAGVAQSPRYKIIEKRQSVAFWCNPISGHATLYWYQQILGQGPKLLIQFQNNGVVDDSQLPKDRFSAERLKGVDSTLKIQPAKLEDSAVYLCASDYSGGAQETQYFGPGTRLLVL.

This clone is a singleton in its sample. In DNA, the CDR3 is TGTGCCTGGAGTGGACAGGGTACTGAAGCTTTCTTT. It is translated as CAWSGQGTEAFF. This sequence joins TRBV30 and TRBJ1-1; the match to TRBD1 covers 7 bases. Germline V gene sequence: CDR1 GTSNPN, CDR2 SVGIG (reference sequence). The CDR3 runs to 12 residues. V gave up 1 base and J gave up 5 bases; unmatched junction bases: 1.

This clone was seen just once. The chain joins TRBV5-1 to TRBJ2-3; TRBD2 agrees at 9 bases. The CDR3 runs 17 residues. V was pared by 4 bases and J by 0 bases, with 9 bases of the junction left unmatched. Per the germline V gene, CDR1 is SGHRS and CDR2 is YFSETQ. The CDR3 loop reads CASSKISGGPSTDTQYF. The CDR3 DNA is TGCGCCAGCAGCAAGATTAGCGGGGGCCCTAGCACAGATACGCAGTATTTT. Full variable domain (outside the CDR3, taken from reference TRBV5-1 and TRBJ2-3): KAGVTQTPRYLIKTRGQQVTLSCSPISGHRSVSWYQQTPGQGLQFLFEYFSETQRNKGNFPGRFSGRQFSNSRSEMNVSTLELGDSALYLCASSKISGGPSTDTQYFGPGTRLTVL.

The genes are TRBV7-8 and TRBJ1-5; D possibly corresponds to TRBD1 (5 bases). CDR3 length: 13 residues. Per germline, CDR1 SGHVS and CDR2 FQNEAQ. Trimming shortened V by 5 bases and J by 6 bases, and 11 bases separated the two germline ends. The CDR3 DNA sequence: TGTGCCAGCAGCGGGGCGGTAGGTCAGCCCCAGCATTTT. Translated, it gives CASSGAVGQPQHF.

The chain carries TRBV7-2 and TRBJ1-1, with D unclear. The V and J ends lost 1 base and 5 bases respectively, with 14 bases between them. This CDR3 is built from 15 residues. The germline CDR1 and CDR2 sequences are SGHTA and FQGNSA. CDR3 region: CASSLGTGWGTEAFF. Written as DNA, the CDR3 is TGTGCCAGCAGCTTAGGGACGGGGTGGGGTACTGAAGCTTTCTTT.

The chain employs TRBV7-6 and TRBJ2-3, with D tentatively TRBD2 (6 bases). The CDR3 is 16 residues long. The germline V and J ends were trimmed by 1 base and 0 bases, with 11 bases remaining between them. Germline-derived CDR1 and CDR2 are SGHVS and FNYEAQ. CDR3 bases: TGTGCCAGCAGCTTAGGCGGCGGGACTAGCACAGATACGCAGTATTTT. Translating it yields CASSLGGGTSTDTQYF.

This clone came up once. J is TRBJ1-3 and V is TRBV7-3; possibly TRBD1 for D (6 bases). CDR1 is SGHTA, CDR2 FQGTGA, per germline. The ends were cut back, 0 bases at V and 4 bases at J, with 13 bases in the middle. The CDR3 sequence is 16 residues long. This CDR3 reads CASSLTGAGFGNTIYF. CDR3 in DNA: TGTGCCAGCAGCTTAACGGGGGCAGGGTTCGGAAACACCATATATTTT. Filled out from reference TRBV7-3 and TRBJ1-3, the complete variable domain reads GAGVSQTPSNKVTEKGKYVELRCDPISGHTALYWYRQSLGQGPEFLIYFQGTGAADDSGLPNDRFFAVRPEGSVSTLKIQRTERGDSAVYLCASSLTGAGFGNTIYFGEGSWLTVV.

This clone was counted only a few times. The gene calls are TRBV4-1 and TRBJ1-1; D might be TRBD1 (5 bases). Per the germline V gene, CDR1 is MGHRA and CDR2 is YSYEKL. The CDR3 is 13 amino acids. Trimming took off 3 bases at V and 11 bases at J, with 16 bases between the two ends. This CDR3 is CASSQDNGGKAFF. CDR3 bases: TGCGCCAGCAGCCAGGATAACGGGGGGAAGGCTTTCTTT.